These 21 T cell receptor beta chains were sequenced from one sample in a study of OX40 agonist ivuxolimab in advanced cancers. Method: immunoSEQ multiplex PCR; TCRdb's copy keeps in-frame clones and lacks some. The table shows roughly 76,000 clones, with over 75% occurring only once. The sequenced sample was CD4+ or CD8+ T cells sorted from blood, obtained in a trial of the OX40 agonist ivuxolimab. The receptors originated from an adult with an advanced solid tumor such as melanoma, head and neck, liver or kidney cancer.

This clone was seen a few times. The chain uses TRBV2 and TRBJ2-7; 7 nucleotides match TRBD1. CDR1 is SNHLY and CDR2 is FYNNEI in the germline V gene. V shed 7 bases and J 4 bases; nucleotides not matched to a gene: 7. The CDR3 sequence is 13 residues long. The CDR3 here is CASTGGLEYEQYF. The CDR3, as DNA: TGTGCCAGCACAGGGGGATTGGAATACGAGCAGTACTTC.

The rearrangement links TRBV6-5 to TRBJ2-7, with a weak D call TRBD1 (6 bases). Germline CDR1 reads MNHEY; CDR2 reads SVGAGI. This CDR3 has 14 residues. V lost 0 bases and J lost 7, with 13 bases in between. CDR3 residues: CASSYSHREGEQYF. Here the CDR3 DNA reads TGTGCCAGCAGTTACTCGCACAGGGAAGGAGAGCAGTACTTC.

The V call is TRBV7-9, the J call TRBJ2-5; tentatively, D is TRBD1 or TRBD2 (5 bases each). Trimming stripped 4 bases from V and 5 bases from J, with 14 bases between. Germline CDR1 and CDR2: SEHNR and FQNEAQ (reference sequence). CDR3 length: 14 amino acids. For the CDR3, the DNA is TGTGCCAGCAGCTCTAGCAGGGCGTCGGAGACCCAGTACTTC. The encoded protein is CASSSSRASETQYF.

The chain carries TRBV6-7 and TRBJ1-1; D unclear. TRBV6-7 is an ORF, and what it does is uncertain. The CDR3 extends over 14 amino acids. The V gene lost 0 bases and the J gene lost 1 base, with 6 bases spanning the gap. CDR3 DNA sequence: TGTGCCAGCAGTTACTCGTTGCCGAACACTGAAGCTTTCTTT. The encoded protein is CASSYSLPNTEAFF.

J is TRBJ1-2 and V is TRBV27; 8 bases align to TRBD1. J gave up 7 bases and V 5 bases, and 12 bases lay outside the gene matches. Germline loops: CDR1 MNHEY, CDR2 SMNVEV (reference sequence). The CDR3 loop spans 15 amino acids. CDR3 coding DNA: TGTGCCAGCAGTCGCCAACCCCAGGGGGCGTTTGGCTACACCTTC. It is translated as CASSRQPQGAFGYTF.

This chain uses TRBV5-1 with TRBJ2-7, with 7 bases fitting TRBD1. The CDR3 totals 14 residues. Trimming removed 0 bases from V and 2 bases from J; junction bases left unmatched: 2. Per germline, CDR1 SGHRS and CDR2 YFSETQ. The CDR3 protein is CASSLVGQAYEQYF. CDR3 coding DNA: TGCGCCAGCAGCTTGGTTGGACAGGCCTACGAGCAGTACTTC.

This clone showed up just once. The chain recombines TRBV28 with TRBJ1-2; 7 bases are a match to TRBD1. Germline V CDR1 and CDR2: MDHEN, SYDVKM. Unmatched junction bases numbered 6, after V lost 6 bases and J lost 8 bases. This CDR3 is built from 12 residues. CDR3 loop: CASRGDREGYTF. DNA of the CDR3: TGTGCCAGCAGGGGAGACAGGGAGGGCTACACCTTC.

This chain links TRBV2 with TRBJ2-2; a weak D match, TRBD1 (6 bases). Per germline, CDR1 SNHLY and CDR2 FYNNEI. The V end lost 7 bases, the J end lost 4 bases, and 22 bases lay between the germline ends. This CDR3 is built from 17 residues. The CDR3 loop reads CASNWQGQGPSTGELFF. CDR3 sequence (DNA): TGTGCCAGCAACTGGCAGGGGCAAGGTCCTTCCACCGGGGAGCTGTTTTTT.

This clone is a singleton in its sample. J is TRBJ1-1 and V is TRBV27, with a possible D match to TRBD1 (5 bases). CDR3 length: 12 residues. In germline, CDR1 is MNHEY, CDR2 SMNVEV (reference sequence). V lost 8 bases, J lost 1 base, and 8 bases lay in between. The CDR3: CASGTENTEAFF. The CDR3 DNA is TGTGCCAGCGGGACGGAGAACACTGAAGCTTTCTTT.

The genes are TRBV2 and TRBJ2-1; no reliable D call. Trimming pared 6 bases from V and 7 bases from J, leaving 7 bases between. The CDR3 loop spans 11 amino acids. Germline-derived CDR1 and CDR2 are SNHLY and FYNNEI. The CDR3 reads CASSLENEQFF. DNA for the CDR3: TGTGCCAGCAGCCTTGAGAATGAGCAGTTCTTC.

The rearrangement joins TRBV11-3 to TRBJ2-1, with 12 bases that match TRBD2. Germline assignment: CDR1 SGHNT and CDR2 YENEEA. CDR3 length equals 15 residues. V dropped 6 bases and J dropped 6; count of bases not matched to a gene: 6. CDR3 in DNA: TGTGCCAGCAGTCAGACTAGCGGGAGTCGCAATGAGCAGTTCTTC. It encodes CASSQTSGSRNEQFF.

The rearrangement links TRBV5-1 to TRBJ2-7; TRBD2 agrees at 10 bases. Germline lookup yields CDR1 SGHRS and CDR2 YFSETQ. J gave up 3 bases and V 2 bases, and 2 bases lay outside the gene matches. The CDR3 is 14 amino acids. CDR3 DNA: TGCGCCAGCAGCTTCAGACTAGCGGGCTACGAGCAGTACTTC. Its translation: CASSFRLAGYEQYF.

The V gene is TRBV27, the J gene TRBJ2-7, with D possibly matching TRBD1 (5 bases). Deletions cut 2 bases from V and 6 bases from J, with 23 bases between. The germline V gene has CDR1 MNHEY and CDR2 SMNVEV (reference sequence). The CDR3 spans 17 residues. DNA for the CDR3: TGTGCCAGCAGTTTAAACCACAGAGTTGGGGCTACGGGCGAGCAGTACTTC. Amino acids: CASSLNHRVGATGEQYF.

The chain joins TRBV10-1 to TRBJ2-5; tentatively, D is TRBD2 (5 bases). The end of the DNA fits TRBJ2-7 better, so the J call may be wrong. CDR3 size: 13 residues. CDR1 WNHNN and CDR2 SYGVQD come from the germline V gene (reference sequence). CDR3 protein: CASRLTRIYEQYF. The CDR3 DNA reads TGCGCCAGCAGACTCACTAGAATCTACGAGCAGTACTTC.

This sequence joins TRBV5-1 and TRBJ2-3; TRBD2 aligns across 7 bases. The CDR3 totals 16 residues. The V gene's germline CDR1 is SGHRS and CDR2 YFSETQ. With V trimmed by 0 bases and J by 6 bases, 10 bases remained unmatched. CDR3 sequence reads: CASSLAPGRPWDTQYF. CDR3 bases: TGCGCCAGCAGCTTGGCCCCCGGGAGGCCCTGGGATACGCAGTATTTT.

V usage is TRBV25-1 and J usage is TRBJ1-1; D is unresolved. Germline V gene lookup returns CDR1 MGHDK and CDR2 SYGVNS. The CDR3 is 11 residues long. Trimming pared 2 bases from V and 8 bases from J, leaving 6 bases between. DNA of the CDR3: TGTGCCAGCAGTGAACCGGGAGAAGCTTTCTTT. Encoded protein: CASSEPGEAFF.

J is TRBJ1-1 and V is TRBV6-5; D is ambiguous. CDR1 is MNHEY and CDR2 is SVGAGI in the germline V gene. V gave up 3 bases and J gave up 3 bases, with 14 bases separating them. This CDR3 has 15 residues. CDR3: CASSYMSRGDTEAFF. The CDR3 DNA follows: TGTGCCAGCAGTTATATGAGCAGAGGCGACACTGAAGCTTTCTTT.

The V gene is TRBV6-6, the J gene TRBJ2-7, with TRBD2 matching over 13 bases. Germline V CDR1 and CDR2: MNHNY, SVGAGI (reference sequence). The CDR3 runs to 15 residues. The junction had 3 bases not matched to a gene; V was cut back by 5 bases and J by 2 bases. CDR3 bases: TGTGCCAGCAGTCCACTAGCGGGAGGGCCCTACGAGCAGTACTTC. Its protein is CASSPLAGGPYEQYF.

This chain's CDR3 is CAWSVMRGGGGYTF. The CDR3 region has the DNA TGTGCCTGGAGCGTTATGAGGGGGGGCGGTGGCTACACCTTC. The chain couples TRBV30 to TRBJ1-2, with TRBD1 as a possible D gene (6 bases). The germline CDR1 and CDR2 sequences are GTSNPN and SVGIG (reference sequence). The V end lost 3 bases, the J end lost 7 bases, and 18 bases lay between the germline ends. The CDR3 runs to 14 residues.

The rearrangement uses TRBV18 and TRBJ2-1; D is unclear. This CDR3 contains 14 residues. Germline CDR1 is KGHSH and CDR2 is LQKENI. V was shortened by 0 bases and J by 6 bases, with 9 bases between the two germline ends. CDR3 in amino acids: CASSPPAAGNEQFF. As DNA, the CDR3 is TGTGCCAGCTCACCACCCGCGGCTGGCAATGAGCAGTTCTTC.

V and J are TRBV5-1 and TRBJ1-3, with D possibly being TRBD1 (5 bases). Germline lookup yields CDR1 SGHRS and CDR2 YFSETQ. The length of the CDR3 is 14 residues. Between the trimmed V and J ends, which lost 7 bases and 0 bases, there was a span of 11 bases. In DNA, the CDR3 is TGCGCCAGCGGCCCCGGGGGCTCTGGAAACACCATATATTTT. Protein sequence: CASGPGGSGNTIYF.